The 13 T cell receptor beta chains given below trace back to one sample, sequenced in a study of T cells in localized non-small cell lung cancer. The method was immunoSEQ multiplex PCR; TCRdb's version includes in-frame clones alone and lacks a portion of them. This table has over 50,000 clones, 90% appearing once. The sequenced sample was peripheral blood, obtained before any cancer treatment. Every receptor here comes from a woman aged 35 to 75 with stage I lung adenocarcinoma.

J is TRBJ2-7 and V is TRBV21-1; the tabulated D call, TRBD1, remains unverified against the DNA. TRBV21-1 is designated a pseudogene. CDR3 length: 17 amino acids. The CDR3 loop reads CASSKVSPDRQRYEQYF. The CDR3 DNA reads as TGTGCCAGCAGCAAAGTATCCCCGGACAGGCAGCGCTACGAGCAGTACTTC.

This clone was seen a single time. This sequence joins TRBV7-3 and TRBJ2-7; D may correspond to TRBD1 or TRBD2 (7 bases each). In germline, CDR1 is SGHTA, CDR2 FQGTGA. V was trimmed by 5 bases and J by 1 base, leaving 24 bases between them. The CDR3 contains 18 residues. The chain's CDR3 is CASSLSGGSGSSSYEQYF. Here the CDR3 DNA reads TGTGCCAGCAGCCTCTCAGGGGGTAGCGGGTCTTCTTCCTACGAGCAGTACTTC.

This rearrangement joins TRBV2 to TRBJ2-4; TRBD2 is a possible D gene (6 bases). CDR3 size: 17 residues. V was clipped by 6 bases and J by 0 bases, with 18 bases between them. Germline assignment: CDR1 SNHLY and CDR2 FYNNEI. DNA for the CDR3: TGTGCCAGCAGAAGTACGGGACTCAGACTAGCCAAAAACATTCAGTACTTC. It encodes CASRSTGLRLAKNIQYF.

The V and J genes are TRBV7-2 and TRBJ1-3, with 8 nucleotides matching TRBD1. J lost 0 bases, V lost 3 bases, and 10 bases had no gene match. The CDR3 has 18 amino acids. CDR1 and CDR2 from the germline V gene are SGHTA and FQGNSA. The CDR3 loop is CASSFQGANPFSGNTIYF. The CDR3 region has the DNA TGTGCCAGCAGCTTCCAGGGGGCCAACCCTTTCTCTGGAAACACCATATATTTT. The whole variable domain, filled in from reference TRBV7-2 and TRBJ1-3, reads GAGVSQSPSNKVTEKGKDVELRCDPISGHTALYWYRQSLGQGLEFLIYFQGNSAPDKSGLPSDRFSAERTGGSVSTLTIQRTQQEDSAVYLCASSFQGANPFSGNTIYFGEGSWLTVV.

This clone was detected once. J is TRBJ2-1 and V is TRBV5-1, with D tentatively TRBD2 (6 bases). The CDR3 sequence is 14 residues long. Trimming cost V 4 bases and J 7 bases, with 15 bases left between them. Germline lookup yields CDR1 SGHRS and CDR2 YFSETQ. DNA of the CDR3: TGCGCCAGCAGCGACGGGACTGTGGGTAATGAGCAGTTCTTC. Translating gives CASSDGTVGNEQFF.

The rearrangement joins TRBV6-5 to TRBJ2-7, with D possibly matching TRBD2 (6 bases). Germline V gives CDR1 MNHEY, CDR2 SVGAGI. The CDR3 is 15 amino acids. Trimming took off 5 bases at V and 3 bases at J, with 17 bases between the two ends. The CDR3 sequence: CASSPEGLNFYEQYF. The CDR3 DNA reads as TGTGCCAGCAGTCCGGAGGGTCTCAACTTCTACGAGCAGTACTTC.

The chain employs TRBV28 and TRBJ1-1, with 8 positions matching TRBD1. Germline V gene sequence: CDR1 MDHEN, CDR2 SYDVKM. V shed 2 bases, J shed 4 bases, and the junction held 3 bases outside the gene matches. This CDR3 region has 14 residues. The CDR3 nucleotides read TGTGCCAGCAGTTTAACAGGGGGAACCACTGAAGCTTTCTTT. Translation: CASSLTGGTTEAFF.

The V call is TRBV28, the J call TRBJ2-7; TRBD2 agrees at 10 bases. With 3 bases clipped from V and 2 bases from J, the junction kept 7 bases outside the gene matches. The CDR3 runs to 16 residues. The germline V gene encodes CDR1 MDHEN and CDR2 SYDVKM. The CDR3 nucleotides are TGTGCCAGCAGTTTCACCGGGACTAGCGTTACCTACGAGCAGTACTTC. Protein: CASSFTGTSVTYEQYF.

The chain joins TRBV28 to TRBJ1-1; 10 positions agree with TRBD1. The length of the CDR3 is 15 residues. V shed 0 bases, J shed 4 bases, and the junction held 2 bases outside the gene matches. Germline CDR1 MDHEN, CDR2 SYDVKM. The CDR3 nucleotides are TGTGCCAGCAGTTTATGGCGGACAGGGGGCACTGAAGCTTTCTTT. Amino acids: CASSLWRTGGTEAFF.

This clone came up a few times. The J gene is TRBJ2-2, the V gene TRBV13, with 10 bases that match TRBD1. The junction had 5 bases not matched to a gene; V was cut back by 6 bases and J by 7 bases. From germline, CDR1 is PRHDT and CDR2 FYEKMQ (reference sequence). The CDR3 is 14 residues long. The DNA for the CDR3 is TGTGCCAGCAGAAGACAGGGGGCGGACGGGGAGCTGTTTTTT. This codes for CASRRQGADGELFF.

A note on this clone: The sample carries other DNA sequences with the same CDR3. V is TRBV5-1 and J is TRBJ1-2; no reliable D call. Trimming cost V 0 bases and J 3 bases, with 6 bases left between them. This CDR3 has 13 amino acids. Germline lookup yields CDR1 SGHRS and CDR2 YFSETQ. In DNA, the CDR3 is TGCGCCAGCAGCTTGGCTGGGGACTATGGCTACACCTTC. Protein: CASSLAGDYGYTF.

CDR3 region: CASSSARDFDGYTF. CDR3 in DNA: TGTGCCAGCTCCTCGGCACGAGACTTCGATGGCTACACCTTC. V gene TRBV13 combines with J gene TRBJ1-2; D unclear. Germline CDR1 PRHDT, CDR2 FYEKMQ (reference sequence). V was trimmed by 8 bases and J by 6 bases, leaving 19 bases between them. There are 14 residues in the CDR3.

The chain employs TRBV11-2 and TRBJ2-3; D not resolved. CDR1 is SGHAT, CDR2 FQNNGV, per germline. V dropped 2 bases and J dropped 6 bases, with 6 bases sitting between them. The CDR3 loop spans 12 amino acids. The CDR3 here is CASSLKADTQYF. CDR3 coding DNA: TGTGCCAGCAGCTTAAAGGCGGATACGCAGTATTTT.